The 7 T cell receptor beta chains given below trace back to one sample, sequenced in a study of CD8 T cells in ankylosing spondylitis. Study outcomes and limitations: A motif in TCR beta, a set of roughly 8 highly homologous variants, appeared characteristic of ankylosing spondylitis blood.

Antigens for these TCRs are unknown. From the 5' RACE reads, TCRdb called clonotypes with MiXCR, one entry per CDR3 protein. The data hold hundreds of thousands of distinct CDR3 sequences, with about 12% observed a single time. Sequencing was carried out using blood, either unsorted or a sorted T cell fraction (not recorded which). The receptors come from a male donor with ankylosing spondylitis.

This chain connects TRBV2 to TRBJ1-3; D unresolved. The CDR3 sequence is 15 residues long. The ends were cut back, 5 bases at V and 4 bases at J, with 15 bases in the middle. The germline gives CDR1 SNHLY, CDR2 FYNNEI. CDR3 DNA: TGTGCCAGCAGTCCAGATATCTCTACGGGAAACACCATATATTTT. Translated: CASSPDISTGNTIYF.

This clonotype has more than one count but fewer than ten. The chain couples TRBV29-1 to TRBJ2-6, with a tentative D call TRBD1 (6 bases). With 4 bases removed from V and 0 bases from J, the gap between germline ends came to 16 bases. Germline assignment: CDR1 SQVTM and CDR2 ANQGSEA. This CDR3 is built from 17 residues. The CDR3 reads CSVGGLGDHSGANVLTF. CDR3 nucleotide sequence: TGCAGCGTTGGGGGGCTGGGGGATCACTCTGGGGCCAACGTCCTGACTTTC.

J is TRBJ1-2 and V is TRBV2, with D tentatively TRBD1 (5 bases). This CDR3 is 13 amino acids long. V shed 7 bases and J shed 5 bases, with 14 bases lying between them. In germline, CDR1 is SNHLY, CDR2 FYNNEI. CDR3 sequence: CASKSQAIYGYTF. As DNA, the CDR3 is TGTGCCAGCAAGTCACAGGCGATTTATGGCTACACCTTC.

This clonotype was seen a few times. CDR3 bases: TGTGCCAGCAGCGCGGACATTAACACTGAAGCTTTCTTT. It translates to CASSADINTEAFF. The chain combines TRBV7-9 with TRBJ1-1, with D perhaps TRBD1 (5 bases). Germline loops: CDR1 SEHNR, CDR2 FQNEAQ (reference sequence). There are 13 residues in the CDR3. The V end lost 5 bases, the J end lost 2 bases, and 9 bases lay between the germline ends.

V gene TRBV29-1 combines with J gene TRBJ2-7; 9 positions agree with TRBD2. CDR1 is SQVTM, CDR2 ANQGSEA, per germline. The CDR3 sequence is 19 residues long. The V and J ends lost 3 bases and 1 base, in that order; junction bases with no gene match: 19. CDR3 DNA: TGCAGCGTTGAGGGAAGACTAGCGGTTTCTCGAGGGGGTTCCTACGAGCAGTACGTC. Translated, it gives CSVEGRLAVSRGGSYEQYV.

This clonotype has a handful of counts. The CDR3 DNA sequence: TGCGCCAGCAGCTCACAAGCGGGAGAGGGCAATGAGCAGTTCTTC. It codes for CASSSQAGEGNEQFF. V and J are TRBV5-1 and TRBJ2-1; 8 nucleotides align to TRBD2. The CDR3 totals 15 residues. The V segment lost 3 bases and the J segment 6 bases; nucleotides outside the gene matches: 8. Germline loops: CDR1 SGHRS, CDR2 YFSETQ.

The chain uses TRBV10-3 and TRBJ1-1; 7 nucleotides agree with TRBD1. V shed 0 bases and J 0 bases; nucleotides not matched to a gene: 1. Germline V gene data show CDR1 as ENHRY and CDR2 as SYGVKD. This CDR3 has 15 residues. In DNA form, the CDR3 reads TGTGCCATCAGTGAGTCGGGACAGATGAACACTGAAGCTTTCTTT. It specifies CAISESGQMNTEAFF.